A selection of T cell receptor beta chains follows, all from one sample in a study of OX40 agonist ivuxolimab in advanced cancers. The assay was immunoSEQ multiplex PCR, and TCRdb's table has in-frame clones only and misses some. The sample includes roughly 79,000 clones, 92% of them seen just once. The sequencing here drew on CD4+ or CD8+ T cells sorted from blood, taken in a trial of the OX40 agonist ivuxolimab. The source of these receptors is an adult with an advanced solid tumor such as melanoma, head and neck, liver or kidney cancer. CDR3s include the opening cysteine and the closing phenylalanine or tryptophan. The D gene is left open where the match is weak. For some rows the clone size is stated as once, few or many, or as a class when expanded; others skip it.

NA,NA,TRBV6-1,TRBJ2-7,TGTGCCAGCAGTGACTACTACGAGCAGTACTTC,CASSDYYEQYF
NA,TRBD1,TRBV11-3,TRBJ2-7,TGTGCCAGCAGCTTAGCCCTTGGGACAGGGGCTTTCTACGAGCAGTACTTC,CASSLALGTGAFYEQYF
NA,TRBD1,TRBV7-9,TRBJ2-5,TGTGCCAGCAGCTTAGCGAACAGGGGGCGCTGGGAGACCCAGTACTTC,CASSLANRGRWETQYF
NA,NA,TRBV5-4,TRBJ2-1,TGTGCCAGCAGCTCGGAAACAGGGAGCTCCTACAATGAGCAGTTCTTC,CASSSETGSSYNEQFF
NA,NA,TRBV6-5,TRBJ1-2,TGTGCCAGCAGTTCGGGGGGCCATGGCTACACCTTC,CASSSGGHGYTF
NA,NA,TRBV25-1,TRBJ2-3,TGTGCCAGCAGTGACCCAGGACTCCCCTCGGATACGCAGTATTTT,CASSDPGLPSDTQYF
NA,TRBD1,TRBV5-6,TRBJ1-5,TGTGCCAGCAGCCCCCGGGACAGGGGGCTAGGCAATCAGCCCCAGCATTTT,CASSPRDRGLGNQPQHF
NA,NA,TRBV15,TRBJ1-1,TGTGCCACCAGCAGAGATCGGGACCTTACGAGGACTGAAGCTTTCTTT,CATSRDRDLTRTEAFF
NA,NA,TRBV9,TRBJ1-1,TGTGCCAGCAGCGTAGCTGAGGGAGGGATGAACACTGAAGCTTTCTTT,CASSVAEGGMNTEAFF
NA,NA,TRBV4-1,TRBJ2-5,TGCGCCAGCAGCCGCCCACTAACGGGGAGCCAGTACTTC,CASSRPLTGSQYF
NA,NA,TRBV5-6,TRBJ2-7,TGTGCCAGCAGTTCCTCAGGTCACGAGCAGTACTTC,CASSSSGHEQYF
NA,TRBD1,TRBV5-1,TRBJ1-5,TGCGCCAGCAGCTTGGCAGGGGGAGGTCAGCCCCAGCATTTT,CASSLAGGGQPQHF
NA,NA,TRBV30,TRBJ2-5,TGTGCCTGGGGACCCGGGGGCCAAGAGACCCAGTACTTC,CAWGPGGQETQYF
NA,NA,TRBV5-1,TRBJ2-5,TGCGCCAGCAGCCGACTAGGACAACTAGAGACCCAGTACTTC,CASSRLGQLETQYF
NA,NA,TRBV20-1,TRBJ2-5,TGCAGTGCTAGGTTGACGGAGACCCAGTACTTC,CSARLTETQYF
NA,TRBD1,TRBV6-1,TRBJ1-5,TGTGCCAGCAGTGTACAGGGGGAGGTTCGCAATCAGCCCCAGCATTTT,CASSVQGEVRNQPQHF
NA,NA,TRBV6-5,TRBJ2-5,TGTGCCAGCAGTTCCGGAGACTATAATCAAGAGACCCAGTACTTC,CASSSGDYNQETQYF
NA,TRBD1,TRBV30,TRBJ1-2,TGTGCCTGGAGTTACGACAGGGGGGGTTTCACCTTC,CAWSYDRGGFTF
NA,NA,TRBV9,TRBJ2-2,TGTGCCAGCAGCGCCAGATCAAACACCGGGGAGCTGTTTTTT,CASSARSNTGELFF
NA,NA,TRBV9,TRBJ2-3,TGTGCCAGCAGCGTAGCCTCAGGGTCAGATACGCAGTATTTT,CASSVASGSDTQYF
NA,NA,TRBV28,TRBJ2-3,TGTGCCAGCAGTTTCCGGGGCTTGACGACAGATACGCAGTATTTT,CASSFRGLTTDTQYF
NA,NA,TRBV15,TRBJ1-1,TGTGCCACCAGCAGGTCTGGGGAGAGCACTGAAGCTTTCTTT,CATSRSGESTEAFF
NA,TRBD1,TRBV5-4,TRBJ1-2,TGTGCCAGCAGCCTCGGACAGGACTATGGCTACACCTTC,CASSLGQDYGYTF
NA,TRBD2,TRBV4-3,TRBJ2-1,TGCGCCAGCAGCCAGTACCTAGCGGGAGCGGGTAGATTCTTC,CASSQYLAGAGRFF
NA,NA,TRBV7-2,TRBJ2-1,TGTGCCAGCAGCTTAGATAGAAATGAGCAGTTCTTC,CASSLDRNEQFF
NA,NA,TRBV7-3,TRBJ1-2,TGTGCCAGCAGCTTGGCCCCCGTTTATGGCTACACCTTC,CASSLAPVYGYTF
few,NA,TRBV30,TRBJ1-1,TGTGCCTGGAGACCCCGAGGGGGGACTGAAGCTTTCTTT,CAWRPRGGTEAFF
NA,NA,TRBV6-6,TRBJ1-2,TGTGCCAGCAGTTACGACGGTTATTATGGCTACACCTTC,CASSYDGYYGYTF
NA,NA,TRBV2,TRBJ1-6,TGTGCCAGCAGTGAGATAGGGTCTCGCTCACCCCTCCACTTT,CASSEIGSRSPLHF
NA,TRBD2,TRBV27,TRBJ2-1,TGTGCCAGCACCGTTTACGGGACTAGCGGGAGGGGCAATGAGCAGTTCTTC,CASTVYGTSGRGNEQFF
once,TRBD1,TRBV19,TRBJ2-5,TGTGCCAGTAGTGTGACAGGGGAAGTAGAGACCCAGTACTTC,CASSVTGEVETQYF
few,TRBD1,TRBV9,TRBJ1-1,TGTGCCAGCAGCCCTCGGACAGGGGAAAGCACTGAAGCTTTCTTT,CASSPRTGESTEAFF
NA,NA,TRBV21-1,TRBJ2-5,TGTGCCAGCAGCAAAGTGGGACAGGGCTACCAAGAGACCCAGTACTTC,CASSKVGQGYQETQYF
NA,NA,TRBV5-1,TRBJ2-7,TGCGCCAGCAGGCCGACGACCGGGTCGGACGAGCAGTACTTC,CASRPTTGSDEQYF